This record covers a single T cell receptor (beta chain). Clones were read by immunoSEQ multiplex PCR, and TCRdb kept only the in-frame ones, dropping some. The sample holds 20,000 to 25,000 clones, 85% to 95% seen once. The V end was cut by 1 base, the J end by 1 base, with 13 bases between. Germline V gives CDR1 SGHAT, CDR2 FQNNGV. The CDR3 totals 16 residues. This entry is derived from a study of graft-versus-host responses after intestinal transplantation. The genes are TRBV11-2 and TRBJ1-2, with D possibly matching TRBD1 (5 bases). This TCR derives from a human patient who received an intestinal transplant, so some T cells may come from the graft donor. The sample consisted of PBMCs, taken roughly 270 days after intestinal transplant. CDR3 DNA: TGTGCCAGCAGCTTAGGTTTTTGGGGCGTTAACTATGGCTACACCTTC. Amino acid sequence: CASSLGFWGVNYGYTF.